The entry that follows covers one TCR beta chain sequence. Its antigen is not identified. Being one base from a much bigger clone, this may be a read error. Germline V gene data show CDR1 as DFQATT and CDR2 as SNEGSKA (reference sequence). V dropped 4 bases and J dropped 0 bases, with 10 bases sitting between them. The CDR3 consists of 15 residues. This specimen belongs to a study of post-analysis software for immune sequencing data. Study-wide background: Several disease courses (relapsing-remitting, secondary progressive and progressive-relapsing) of multiple sclerosis were included.

Study findings and constraints: With F measure, samples from one preparation batch clustered together strongly. Normalized Chao1 diversity in multiple sclerosis patients fell significantly below that of controls. About five TRBV segments occurring more often in patients than controls included TRBV5-6, TRBV5-1 and TRBV20-1.

Unique molecular identifiers were present in the TCR beta cDNA libraries. When about 1 to 11 million T cells were used, they gave some 540,000 cDNA molecules. TCRdb used MiXCR to reprocess the PCR reads, holding one entry per CDR3 protein. The top ten clones hold roughly 13% of a sample with some 370,000 distinct CDR3 sequences, about a third of them seen once. The TCR comes from a girl between 10 and 17 years old with multiple sclerosis. The sequenced material came from blood. The gene calls are TRBV20-1 and TRBJ1-6; a possible D gene is TRBD1 (6 bases). This chain's CDR3 is CSAIDRSSYNSPLHF. The CDR3 DNA follows: TGCAGTGCTATCGACAGGAGCTCCTATAATTCACCCCTCCACTTT.